Each of the 8 T cell receptor beta chains below was sequenced from the same sample in a study of blood T cell repertoires in COVID-19. This table comes from immunoSEQ multiplex PCR, and its TCRdb copy is limited to in-frame clones, with some not included. The table records about 99,000 clones, about 86% of them present only once. The sample was peripheral blood. The receptors stem from a human donor in a cohort sampled during active COVID-19.

This chain uses TRBV7-8 with TRBJ2-7; 13 bases align to TRBD2. Per the germline V gene, CDR1 is SGHVS and CDR2 is FQNEAQ. CDR3 size: 14 residues. Trimming cost V 1 base and J 6 bases; bases outside gene matches: 0. Written as DNA, the CDR3 is TGTGCCAGCAGCTTAGGACTAGCGGGGGGCGAGCAGTACTTC. This codes for CASSLGLAGGEQYF.

This chain joins TRBV25-1 and TRBJ2-5; 8 bases match TRBD2. V shed 8 bases and J 5 bases; nucleotides not matched to a gene: 13. This CDR3 is built from 15 residues. In germline, CDR1 is MGHDK, CDR2 SYGVNS. CDR3 nucleotides: TGTGCCAGCCTCGGGACTAGAGCGGTGTCGGAGACCCAGTACTTC. It translates to CASLGTRAVSETQYF. Supplemented by reference TRBV25-1 and TRBJ2-5, the full variable domain reads EADIYQTPRYLVIGTGKKITLECSQTMGHDKMYWYQQDPGMELHLIHYSYGVNSTEKGDLSSESTVSRIRTEHFPLTLESARPSHTSQYLCASLGTRAVSETQYFGPGTRLLVL.

The V and J genes are TRBV6-5 and TRBJ1-2; D possibly corresponds to TRBD1 (5 bases). This CDR3 is 14 amino acids long. CDR1 and CDR2 from the germline V gene are MNHEY and SVGAGI. V was shortened by 5 bases and J by 4 bases, with 14 bases between the two germline ends. For the CDR3, the DNA is TGTGCCAGCAGTCTGCAGGGTGCGCCCTATGGCTACACCTTC. Amino acids: CASSLQGAPYGYTF.

The rearrangement joins TRBV5-8 to TRBJ1-2; D ambiguous. The germline V and J ends were trimmed by 0 bases and 1 base, with 10 bases remaining between them. This CDR3 is 15 amino acids long. From germline, CDR1 is SGHTS and CDR2 YDEGEE. Here the CDR3 reads CASSLAPVRNYGYTF. CDR3 in DNA: TGTGCCAGCAGCTTGGCACCAGTCCGTAACTATGGCTACACCTTC.

This clone showed up just once. V usage is TRBV10-3 and J usage is TRBJ2-3; possible D gene TRBD1, 6 bases. This CDR3 spans 14 amino acids. Germline loops: CDR1 ENHRY, CDR2 SYGVKD. Trimming shortened V by 6 bases and J by 1 base, and 11 bases separated the two germline ends. The CDR3 coding sequence is TGTGCCATCAGCTGGGGGCCTGGCACAGATACGCAGTATTTT. This sequence encodes CAISWGPGTDTQYF.

The chain couples TRBV7-8 to TRBJ2-7; perhaps TRBD1 as D (6 bases). V was clipped by 8 bases and J by 3 bases, with 14 bases between them. The V gene's germline CDR1 is SGHVS and CDR2 FQNEAQ. This CDR3 has 13 residues. The CDR3 DNA is TGTGCCAGCGGCCGACGGGACATCTACGAGCAGTACTTC. Translating it yields CASGRRDIYEQYF.

The J gene is TRBJ1-5, the V gene TRBV12-5; a weak D match, TRBD1 (6 bases). The CDR3 length is 12 residues. Trimming stripped 6 bases from V and 5 bases from J, with 8 bases between. The germline gives CDR1 LGHNT, CDR2 FRNRAP. DNA of the CDR3: TGTGCTAGTGGGGCAGGGGATCAGCCCCAGCATTTT. It specifies CASGAGDQPQHF. Full variable domain (remainder filled in from reference TRBV12-5 and TRBJ1-5): DARVTQTPRHKVTEMGQEVTMRCQPILGHNTVFWYRQTMMQGLELLAYFRNRAPLDDSGMPKDRFSAEMPDATLATLKIQPSEPRDSAVYFCASGAGDQPQHFGDGTRLSIL.

This clone appeared once. V usage is TRBV9 and J usage is TRBJ1-2; the D gene is possibly TRBD1 (5 bases). The germline V gene encodes CDR1 SGDLS and CDR2 YYNGEE. V was cut by 4 bases and J by 4 bases, with 17 bases left in between. The CDR3 has 15 amino acids. CDR3: CASSPRGRQTYGYTF. In DNA form, the CDR3 reads TGTGCCAGCAGCCCCCGAGGTAGACAGACCTATGGCTACACCTTC.